This T cell receptor (beta chain) is from a study of regulatory T cells in long-lasting Graves disease. Points on this clonotype: A much larger clone differs from this one at a single base, so this may be a read error.

Time point given: newly diagnosed GD, antithyroid drugs for less than 3 months. PBMCs provided the RNA from which the TCR library was made. Assembly of TCR beta libraries relied on iRepertoire HTBI primers together with Arm-PCR of CDR3 regions. TCRdb redid the calling of the multiplex PCR reads with MiXCR, one entry per CDR3 protein. The sample has fewer than 450,000 distinct CDR3 sequences, roughly 15% seen once; the top ten hold approximately 7.6%. A further study also used this sample, focusing on T cells in Graves' hyperthyroidism and ophthalmopathy.

The sequence came from a woman between 40 and 50 years old with Graves disease. The starting material was peripheral blood mononuclear cells (PBMCs), obtained at new diagnosis, from a patient treated with antithyroid drugs.

The CDR3 is CASSLTLVGGALKDTQYF. DNA for the CDR3: TGTGCCAGCAGCTTAACCCTAGTGGGGGGGGCTCTAAAAGATACGCAGTATTTT. The chain couples TRBV7-8 to TRBJ2-3, with a weak D call TRBD2 (7 bases). V was pared by 2 bases and J by 5 bases, with 23 bases between. The CDR3 contains 18 residues. Germline loops: CDR1 SGHVS, CDR2 FQNEAQ.